This entry is about one T cell receptor (beta chain). Its binding antigen is unknown. No quality values exist for individual bases; no much larger clone is one base distant. This sample was included in a study of STAT3 mutations in large granular lymphocyte leukemia (dated by TCRdb to 2018 to 2020). As for the study more broadly: Roughly half of the T-LGLL patients who were sequenced longitudinally carried canonical activating STAT3 mutations. Patients were sequenced at 3 to 5 time points on average, with the number of samplings per patient ranging from 2 to 8. Patients with T-cell large granular lymphocyte leukemia underwent serial deep sequencing of TCRbeta CDR3 and STAT3 to reconstruct clonal hierarchy and dynamics. One or more immunosuppressive therapy regimens were given to more than half of T-LGLL patients, and hematologic response was seen in over 35% of the treated patients. Two patients with natural killer LGL leukemia were also sequenced longitudinally as controls within the study. From an initial cohort of around 190 LGL patients, roughly 17 representative T-LGLL cases were selected for longitudinal TCRbeta and STAT3 sequencing.

Here V drops 5 bases and J drops 5 bases, and the junction holds 23 bases not matched to any gene. In the germline V gene (reference sequence), CDR1 corresponds to SGHNT and CDR2 to YYREEE. There are 20 amino acids in the CDR3, from cysteine to phenylalanine inclusive. The retained sequence is limited to the CDR3, 60 bases, with the frame set at the first base. An Illumina MiSeq was used to sequence the TCRbeta libraries, yielding an average of around 41,000 productive templates per sample. Using multiplex PCR amplification, the immunoSEQ assay generated the TCRbeta CDR3 libraries. In the authors' own workflow: Following a previously defined approach, repertoire diversity was calculated, and values close to 0 point to extremely monoclonal samples. The table comes from immuneACCESS by way of TCRdb, which keeps in-frame sequences with V and J called. Part of the clones is missing from these tables; in studies checked, under half for an unresolved V gene and the rest for unknown reasons. That table is the source of V, J and clone size, and D and trimming were worked out from the DNA. For this sample there are 40,000 to 50,000 clones; about 81% appear just once. Of the sample, 0.43% is held by the ten largest clones.

Beyond this particular receptor, the publication reports: All T-LGLL patients had at least one immunodominant TCRbeta clonotype, and roughly half had multiple immunodominant subclonotypes. TCR clonotype switching after therapy was seen in about 30% of the 18 patients, with all newly emerging clones being STAT3 wild type. Because no samples were available when a clone first appeared, clonal expansion was inferred from samplings taken at other points. Linking therapy response to changes in TCR clonal burden was complicated by variable intervals between samplings and by differing treatment regimens. Because codominant clonotypes persisted in some patients, a small but highly pathogenic clone may have been missed. The burden of the dominant TCR clone was higher than the STAT3 mutant burden in several patients, which suggests that the STAT3 mutation arose secondarily inside a clone that had already expanded.

The same DNA, extracted from blood mononuclear cells, served for both the TCR sequencing and the STAT3 sequencing. The material sequenced was PBMCs. The TCR sequence derives from a human donor with T large granular lymphocyte leukemia. Some clones in this sample may be carry-over from other donors' samples. In this chain, TRBV5-4 is recombined with TRBJ2-3, and 10 junctional nucleotides match TRBD1. CDR3 loop: CASRGPGQGRGLGQGDTQYF. DNA sequence: TGTGCCAGCAGGGGGCCGGGACAGGGGAGGGGGCTGGGCCAGGGAGATACGCAGTATTTT. With the portions outside the CDR3 filled from the reference TRBV5-4 and TRBJ2-3 genes, the complete variable region becomes ETGVTQSPTHLIKTRGQQVTLRCSSQSGHNTVSWYQQALGQGPQFIFQYYREEENGRGNFPPRFSGLQFPNYSSELNVNALELDDSALYLCASRGPGQGRGLGQGDTQYFGPGTRLTVL.